These T cell receptor beta chains were read from a single sample in a study of blood T cell repertoires in COVID-19. TCRdb's table, derived via immunoSEQ multiplex PCR, lists solely in-frame clones and lacks some. The table has fewer than 350,000 clones, nearly 90% seen once; the top ten hold almost 9.5%. Source material: peripheral blood. These receptor sequences come from a man aged 18 to 29 with active or convalescent COVID-19. Each CDR3 is given with its conserved first and last residue. The D gene is left open where the match is weak. For some rows the clone size is stated as once, few or many, or as a class when expanded; others skip it.

cdr3_aa: CASSYIPDGLYGYTF
cdr3_nt: TGTGCCAGCAGTTACATTCCGGACGGACTCTATGGCTACACCTTC
clone_size: .
d_call: .
v_call: TRBV6-5
cdr3_length: 15
j_call: TRBJ1-2

cdr3_aa: CASSAGGGNQPQHF
cdr3_nt: TGTGCCAGCAGCGCAGGGGGCGGCAATCAGCCCCAGCATTTT
clone_size: .
d_call: TRBD1
v_call: TRBV9
cdr3_length: 14
j_call: TRBJ1-5

cdr3_aa: CASSERGGGKTQYF
cdr3_nt: TGTGCCAGCAGCGAGCGGGGGGGCGGGAAGACCCAGTACTTC
clone_size: .
d_call: TRBD2
v_call: TRBV3-1/TRBV3-2
cdr3_length: 14
j_call: TRBJ2-5

cdr3_aa: CASSIHGSTEAFF
cdr3_nt: TGTGCCAGCTCCATACATGGGAGCACTGAAGCTTTCTTT
clone_size: .
d_call: .
v_call: TRBV11-2
cdr3_length: 13
j_call: TRBJ1-1

cdr3_aa: CASSPRVTRRTEAFF
cdr3_nt: TGCGCCAGCAGCCCGCGGGTCACCCGGCGCACTGAAGCTTTCTTT
clone_size: .
d_call: .
v_call: TRBV5-1
cdr3_length: 15
j_call: TRBJ1-1

cdr3_aa: CASSPMCGGEYNEQFF
cdr3_nt: TGTGCCAGCAGCCCTATGTGCGGGGGGGAATACAATGAGCAGTTCTTC
clone_size: .
d_call: TRBD2
v_call: TRBV3-1/TRBV3-2
cdr3_length: 16
j_call: TRBJ2-1

cdr3_aa: CSGEPVSEAFF
cdr3_nt: TGCAGCGGGGAGCCGGTATCTGAAGCTTTCTTT
clone_size: once
d_call: .
v_call: TRBV29-1
cdr3_length: 11
j_call: TRBJ1-1

cdr3_aa: CASSLVNYEQYF
cdr3_nt: TGTGCCAGCAGCTTAGTTAACTACGAGCAGTACTTC
clone_size: .
d_call: .
v_call: TRBV7-8
cdr3_length: 12
j_call: TRBJ2-7

cdr3_aa: CASSLPGGPSYEQYF
cdr3_nt: TGTGCCAGCAGCTTACCGGGGGGGCCCTCCTACGAGCAGTACTTC
clone_size: .
d_call: TRBD2
v_call: TRBV7-8
cdr3_length: 15
j_call: TRBJ2-7

cdr3_aa: CASSLRQGSTEAFF
cdr3_nt: TGTGCCAGCAGTTTACGACAGGGGAGCACTGAAGCTTTCTTT
clone_size: .
d_call: TRBD1
v_call: TRBV27
cdr3_length: 14
j_call: TRBJ1-1

cdr3_aa: CASSLPGQGIDTQYF
cdr3_nt: TGTGCCAGCAGCTTACCGGGACAGGGTATAGATACGCAGTATTTT
clone_size: .
d_call: TRBD1
v_call: TRBV5-8
cdr3_length: 15
j_call: TRBJ2-3

cdr3_aa: CTSRGLAENQETQYF
cdr3_nt: TGCACCAGCAGAGGACTAGCGGAGAACCAAGAGACCCAGTACTTC
clone_size: .
d_call: .
v_call: TRBV1
cdr3_length: 15
j_call: TRBJ2-5

cdr3_aa: CASSYTGGGNQPQHF
cdr3_nt: TGTGCCAGCAGCTATACAGGGGGTGGCAATCAGCCCCAGCATTTT
clone_size: .
d_call: TRBD1
v_call: TRBV7-2
cdr3_length: 15
j_call: TRBJ1-5

cdr3_aa: CATSRENRDTKNSPLHF
cdr3_nt: TGTGCCACCAGCAGAGAAAACCGGGACACGAAGAATTCACCCCTCCACTTT
clone_size: .
d_call: .
v_call: TRBV15
cdr3_length: 17
j_call: TRBJ1-6

cdr3_aa: CASSRGNEQFF
cdr3_nt: TGTGCCAGCAGCAGGGGCAATGAGCAGTTCTTC
clone_size: .
d_call: .
v_call: TRBV3-1/TRBV3-2
cdr3_length: 11
j_call: TRBJ2-1

cdr3_aa: CASSLASGLTNTGELFF
cdr3_nt: TGCGCCAGCAGCTTGGCCTCGGGACTGACGAACACCGGGGAGCTGTTTTTT
clone_size: .
d_call: .
v_call: TRBV5-1
cdr3_length: 17
j_call: TRBJ2-2

cdr3_aa: CASSPGTGNQPQHF
cdr3_nt: TGTGCCAGCAGCCCAGGTACAGGCAATCAGCCCCAGCATTTT
clone_size: .
d_call: .
v_call: TRBV27
cdr3_length: 14
j_call: TRBJ1-5

cdr3_aa: CATKQGAAEKLFF
cdr3_nt: TGTGCCACCAAACAGGGGGCAGCTGAAAAACTGTTTTTT
clone_size: .
d_call: TRBD1
v_call: TRBV2
cdr3_length: 13
j_call: TRBJ1-4

cdr3_aa: CASSHDRGGYTF
cdr3_nt: TGTGCCAGCAGCCACGACAGGGGTGGCTACACCTTC
clone_size: .
d_call: TRBD1
v_call: TRBV4-2
cdr3_length: 12
j_call: TRBJ1-2

cdr3_aa: CASSSPDRDSNQPQHF
cdr3_nt: TGTGCCAGTAGTTCGCCGGACAGGGATAGCAATCAGCCCCAGCATTTT
clone_size: .
d_call: TRBD1
v_call: TRBV19
cdr3_length: 16
j_call: TRBJ1-5

cdr3_aa: CASSPGTGFSNEQFF
cdr3_nt: TGTGCCAGCTCGCCCGGGACAGGGTTTTCAAATGAGCAGTTCTTC
clone_size: .
d_call: TRBD1
v_call: TRBV18
cdr3_length: 15
j_call: TRBJ2-1

cdr3_aa: CASIPSPGANYGYTF
cdr3_nt: TGTGCCAGCATCCCGAGCCCAGGGGCAAACTATGGCTACACCTTC
clone_size: .
d_call: .
v_call: TRBV27
cdr3_length: 15
j_call: TRBJ1-2

cdr3_aa: CASGSRGGQLNTEAFF
cdr3_nt: TGCGCCTCCGGGAGCCGGGGAGGACAATTGAACACTGAAGCTTTCTTT
clone_size: .
d_call: .
v_call: TRBV10-2
cdr3_length: 16
j_call: TRBJ1-1

cdr3_aa: CASSEMEGQPNSPLHF
cdr3_nt: TGTGCCAGCAGTGAAATGGAGGGACAGCCCAATTCACCCCTCCACTTT
clone_size: few
d_call: TRBD1
v_call: TRBV6-1
cdr3_length: 16
j_call: TRBJ1-6

cdr3_aa: CASSEPGQGAPTEAFF
cdr3_nt: TGTGCCAGCAGCGAACCGGGACAGGGGGCTCCCACTGAAGCTTTCTTT
clone_size: .
d_call: TRBD1
v_call: TRBV25-1
cdr3_length: 16
j_call: TRBJ1-1

cdr3_aa: CASSQFQSGANVLTF
cdr3_nt: TGTGCCAGCAGCCAATTTCAGTCTGGGGCCAACGTCCTGACTTTC
clone_size: .
d_call: .
v_call: TRBV7-9
cdr3_length: 15
j_call: TRBJ2-6

cdr3_aa: CASSDRGHNQPQHF
cdr3_nt: TGTGCCAGCAGCGACAGGGGGCATAATCAGCCCCAGCATTTT
clone_size: .
d_call: TRBD1
v_call: TRBV2
cdr3_length: 14
j_call: TRBJ1-5

cdr3_aa: CATSRDAGGSYNEQFF
cdr3_nt: TGTGCCACCAGCAGAGATGCGGGGGGGTCCTACAATGAGCAGTTCTTC
clone_size: .
d_call: TRBD2
v_call: TRBV15
cdr3_length: 16
j_call: TRBJ2-1

cdr3_aa: CATSDMDRNTGELFF
cdr3_nt: TGTGCCACCAGTGATATGGACAGGAACACCGGGGAGCTGTTTTTT
clone_size: .
d_call: .
v_call: TRBV24-1
cdr3_length: 15
j_call: TRBJ2-2

cdr3_aa: CASSFPRGTYGYTF
cdr3_nt: TGTGCCAGCAGTTTCCCGAGGGGGACCTATGGCTACACCTTC
clone_size: .
d_call: .
v_call: TRBV7-2
cdr3_length: 14
j_call: TRBJ1-2

cdr3_aa: CASSVGSTHQETQYF
cdr3_nt: TGTGCCAGCAGCGTAGGGTCCACACATCAAGAGACCCAGTACTTC
clone_size: .
d_call: .
v_call: TRBV9
cdr3_length: 15
j_call: TRBJ2-5

cdr3_aa: CASSYRVDSPLHF
cdr3_nt: TGTGCCAGCAGCTACAGGGTGGACTCACCCCTCCACTTT
clone_size: .
d_call: .
v_call: TRBV2
cdr3_length: 13
j_call: TRBJ1-6

cdr3_aa: CASSLLGRAGRDNEQFF
cdr3_nt: TGTGCCAGCAGCTTGCTTGGGAGGGCCGGAAGGGACAATGAGCAGTTCTTC
clone_size: .
d_call: TRBD2
v_call: TRBV5-6
cdr3_length: 17
j_call: TRBJ2-1

cdr3_aa: CASSLADRGSNQPQHF
cdr3_nt: TGTGCCAGCAGCTTAGCGGATAGGGGGAGCAATCAGCCCCAGCATTTT
clone_size: .
d_call: .
v_call: TRBV13
cdr3_length: 16
j_call: TRBJ1-5

cdr3_aa: CASSYLGQGSGQPQHF
cdr3_nt: TGTGCCAGCAGTTACTTGGGACAGGGCTCGGGTCAGCCCCAGCATTTT
clone_size: .
d_call: TRBD1
v_call: TRBV6-6
cdr3_length: 16
j_call: TRBJ1-5

cdr3_aa: CASSRTSGGAGATDTQYF
cdr3_nt: TGCGCCAGCAGCCGGACTAGCGGGGGGGCTGGGGCCACAGATACGCAGTATTTT
clone_size: .
d_call: TRBD2
v_call: TRBV5-1
cdr3_length: 18
j_call: TRBJ2-3

cdr3_aa: CASSQDSYGYTF
cdr3_nt: TGTGCCAGCAGCCAGGACAGCTATGGCTACACCTTC
clone_size: .
d_call: .
v_call: TRBV6-5
cdr3_length: 12
j_call: TRBJ1-2

cdr3_aa: CASSSLQGIGGELFF
cdr3_nt: TGTGCCAGCAGCAGCTTACAGGGGATCGGCGGGGAGCTGTTTTTT
clone_size: .
d_call: TRBD1
v_call: TRBV7-9
cdr3_length: 15
j_call: TRBJ2-2

cdr3_aa: CASSDSSAGGHTDTQYF
cdr3_nt: TGTGCCAGCAGTGACTCTTCAGCGGGGGGGCATACAGATACGCAGTATTTT
clone_size: .
d_call: TRBD2
v_call: TRBV6-4
cdr3_length: 17
j_call: TRBJ2-3

cdr3_aa: CASSQGLGPADTQYF
cdr3_nt: TGCGCCAGCAGCCAAGGTCTGGGGCCCGCAGATACGCAGTATTTT
clone_size: .
d_call: .
v_call: TRBV4-1
cdr3_length: 15
j_call: TRBJ2-3

cdr3_aa: CASSYSWTGFGYTF
cdr3_nt: TGTGCCAGCAGTTACTCGTGGACAGGGTTTGGCTACACCTTC
clone_size: .
d_call: TRBD1
v_call: TRBV6-5
cdr3_length: 14
j_call: TRBJ1-2

cdr3_aa: CASAEGGPWNEQFF
cdr3_nt: TGTGCCAGCGCAGAAGGGGGCCCTTGGAATGAGCAGTTCTTC
clone_size: .
d_call: TRBD1
v_call: TRBV27
cdr3_length: 14
j_call: TRBJ2-1